This TCR beta chain was documented in a study of cytomegalovirus exposure and HLA in healthy donors. General study findings and limits: Reports state that TCR beta sequences accurately predicted most subjects' HLA-A and HLA-B alleles. Analyses of presence/absence relied on an assumption of roughly uniform sequencing depth across donors. CMV serostatus was the sole immune exposure information available. A later analysis linked a missense DCLRE1C variant to TCR beta V- and J-gene trimming.

This clone was seen more than once but under ten times. What it binds is not known. The PCR had 60 Vbeta and 13 Jbeta primers. Here immunoSEQ multiplex PCR was the method, and the copy in TCRdb shows in-frame clones only, minus some. The sample has 50,000 or so clones; 73% are singletons. The clonotype comes from a man younger than 35 in good health and CMV-seronegative. Material: PBMCs.

The CDR3 DNA follows: TGTGCCAGCAACAAGCGGCTCCAAGAGACCCAGTACTTC. The encoded protein is CASNKRLQETQYF. The gene calls are TRBV7-8 and TRBJ2-5; D is possibly TRBD2 (5 bases). The CDR3 sequence is 13 residues long. Germline CDR1 reads SGHVS; CDR2 reads FQNEAQ. Trimming removed 7 bases at V and 1 base at J, with 10 bases between.